This is a list of T cell receptor beta chains from one sample in a study of shared clonotypes between healthy human individuals. TCRdb's copy holds only in-frame clones and misses some; the assay was immunoSEQ multiplex PCR. The sample contains around 2.1 million clones, about 93% of which appear only once. Sequencing was carried out using naive CD8+ T cells from PBMCs. Source of these receptors: a man aged 18 to 29 in good health. Some clones in this sample may be carry-over from other donors' samples. Each CDR3 is given with its conserved first and last residue.

v_call	j_call	cdr3_aa
TRBV7-9	TRBJ2-4	CASSPVLGLAVNIQYF
TRBV9	TRBJ2-1	CASSFRTDSYNEQFF
TRBV5-4	TRBJ2-7	CASSLDRADTYEQYF
TRBV10-1	TRBJ1-1	CASSSDRGTTEAFF
TRBV11-2	TRBJ2-7	CASSGDRSYEQYF
TRBV29-1	TRBJ1-1	CSVAAGLNTEAFF
TRBV4-1	TRBJ2-1	CASSRDTSSYNEQFF
TRBV7-9	TRBJ1-5	CASSYPNQPQHF
TRBV6-4	TRBJ2-5	CAICGGQETQYF
TRBV19	TRBJ2-6	CASSGYFGRANVLTF
TRBV29-1	TRBJ2-7	CSVFSWEELASSYEQYF
TRBV19	TRBJ2-1	CASSIVAGYNEQFF
TRBV4-1	TRBJ2-7	CASSQGMGTSVIYEQYF
TRBV4-3	TRBJ1-2	CASSQLTGSGYGYTF
TRBV7-9	TRBJ2-1	CASSPEGGRAYNEQFF